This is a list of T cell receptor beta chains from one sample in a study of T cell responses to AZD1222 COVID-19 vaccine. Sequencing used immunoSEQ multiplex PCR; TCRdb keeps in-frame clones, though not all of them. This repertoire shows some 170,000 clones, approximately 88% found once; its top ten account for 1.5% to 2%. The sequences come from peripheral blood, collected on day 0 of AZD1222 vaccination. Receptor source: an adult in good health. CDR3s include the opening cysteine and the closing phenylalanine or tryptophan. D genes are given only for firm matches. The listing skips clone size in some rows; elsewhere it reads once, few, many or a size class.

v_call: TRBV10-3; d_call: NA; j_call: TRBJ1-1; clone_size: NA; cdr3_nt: TGTGCCACCCGAAACATGAACACTGAAGCTTTCTTT; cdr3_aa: CATRNMNTEAFF
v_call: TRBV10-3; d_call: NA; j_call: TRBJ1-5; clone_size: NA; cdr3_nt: TGTGCCATCAGTGAAGCGAATAGCAATCAGCCCCAGCATTTT; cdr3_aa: CAISEANSNQPQHF
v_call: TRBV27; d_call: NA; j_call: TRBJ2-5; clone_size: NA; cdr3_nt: TGTGCCAGCGCCTTAGGGGGAGGTCGGGCGAGGCAAGAGACCCAGTACTTC; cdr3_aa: CASALGGGRARQETQYF
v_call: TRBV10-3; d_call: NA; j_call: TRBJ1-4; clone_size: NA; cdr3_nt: TGTGCCACAGGCCCGGGGGTTGCTAATGAAAAACTGTTTTTT; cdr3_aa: CATGPGVANEKLFF
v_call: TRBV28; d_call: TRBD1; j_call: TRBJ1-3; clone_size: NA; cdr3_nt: TGTGCCAGCTTACGACAGGGTATTTCTTCAGGAAACACCATATATTTT; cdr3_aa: CASLRQGISSGNTIYF
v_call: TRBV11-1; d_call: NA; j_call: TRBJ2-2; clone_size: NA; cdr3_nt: TGTGCCAGCAGCTTAATAAGGACCCGCGGGGAGCTGTTTTTT; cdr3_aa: CASSLIRTRGELFF
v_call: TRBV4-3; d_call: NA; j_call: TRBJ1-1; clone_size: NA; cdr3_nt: TGCGCCAGCAGCCAAGGGCAGGGGTACACTGAAGCTTTCTTT; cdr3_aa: CASSQGQGYTEAFF
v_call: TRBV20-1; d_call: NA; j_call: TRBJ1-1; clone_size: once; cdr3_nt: TGCAGTGCCCCCGACAACACTGAAGCTTTCTTT; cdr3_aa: CSAPDNTEAFF
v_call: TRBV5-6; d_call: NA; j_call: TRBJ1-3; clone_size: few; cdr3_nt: TGTGCCAGCAGCTTGAGTCCGGGCTCTGGAAACACCATATATTTT; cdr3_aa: CASSLSPGSGNTIYF
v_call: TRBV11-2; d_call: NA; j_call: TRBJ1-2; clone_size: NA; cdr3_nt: TGTGCCAGCAGCGGGATAGGGGGAGGTGCCGACTATGGCTACACCTTC; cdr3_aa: CASSGIGGGADYGYTF
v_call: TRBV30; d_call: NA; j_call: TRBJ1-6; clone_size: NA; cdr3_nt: TGTGCCTGGAGTTCAGGGGACACCTATAATTCACCCCTCCACTTT; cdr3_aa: CAWSSGDTYNSPLHF
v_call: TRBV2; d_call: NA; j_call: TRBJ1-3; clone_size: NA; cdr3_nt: TGTGCCAGCCACCTTGGAGGAGGTGGGGCTGGAAACACCATATATTTT; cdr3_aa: CASHLGGGGAGNTIYF
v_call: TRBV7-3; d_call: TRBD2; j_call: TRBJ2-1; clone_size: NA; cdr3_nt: TGTGCCAGCAGCTCTGGGACTAGCGGGAGGCTCTACAATGAGCAGTTCTTC; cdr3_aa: CASSSGTSGRLYNEQFF
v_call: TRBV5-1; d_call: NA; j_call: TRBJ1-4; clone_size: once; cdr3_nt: TGCGCCAGCAGCTATGGACAGACGGCAACTAATGAAAAACTGTTTTTT; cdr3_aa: CASSYGQTATNEKLFF
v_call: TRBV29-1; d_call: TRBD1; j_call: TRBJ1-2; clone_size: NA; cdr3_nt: TGCAGCGCAGGGGGCAGGGGCGCCTATGGCTACACCTTC; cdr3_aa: CSAGGRGAYGYTF
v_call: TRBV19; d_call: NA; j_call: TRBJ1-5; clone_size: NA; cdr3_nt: TGTGCCAGTAGTATCGGGGGAAGCAATCAGCCCCAGCATTTT; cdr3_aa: CASSIGGSNQPQHF